These 32 T cell receptor beta chains originate from one sample sequenced in a study of cytomegalovirus exposure and HLA in healthy donors. Both 60 Vbeta primers and 13 Jbeta primers went into the PCR. Produced via immunoSEQ multiplex PCR; TCRdb's table is partial and in-frame only. The sample lists 55,000 or so clones, roughly 80% occurring once. The source material was PBMCs. The receptors derive from a man aged 30 to 39 in good health and CMV-seronegative.

The CDR3: CASTLYGAGANVLTF. CDR3 DNA: TGTGCCAGTACCCTATACGGGGCTGGGGCCAACGTCCTGACTTTC. The rearrangement joins TRBV19 to TRBJ2-6; tentatively, D is TRBD2 (5 bases). V was trimmed by 7 bases and J by 2 bases, leaving 12 bases between them. CDR1 LNHDA and CDR2 SQIVND come from the germline V gene (reference sequence). The CDR3 loop spans 15 amino acids. The full variable domain, its missing parts supplied by reference TRBV19 and TRBJ2-6, is DGGITQSPKYLFRKEGQNVTLSCEQNLNHDAMYWYRQDPGQGLRLIYYSQIVNDFQKGDIAEGYSVSREKKESFPLTVTSAQKNPTAFYLCASTLYGAGANVLTFGAGSRLTVL.

The rearrangement links TRBV10-2 to TRBJ1-2; TRBD1 agrees at 11 bases. The CDR3 loop spans 14 amino acids. Germline loops: CDR1 WSHSY, CDR2 SAAADI. Trimming removed 1 base from V and 6 bases from J; junction bases left unmatched: 1. The CDR3 sequence: CASSEWTGGDGYTF. DNA for the CDR3: TGCGCCAGCAGTGAGTGGACAGGGGGCGATGGCTACACCTTC.

Written as DNA, the CDR3 is TGTGCCAGCACCGCCGCGGGGGGCGGAAACACCATATATTTT. Its protein is CASTAAGGGNTIYF. The chain joins TRBV6-6 to TRBJ1-3, with TRBD1 as a possible D gene (6 bases). Germline CDR1 reads MNHNY; CDR2 reads SVGAGI (reference sequence). The CDR3 is 14 residues long. V lost 7 bases to trimming and J lost 4 bases, with 14 bases between them.

This chain links TRBV5-6 with TRBJ2-7, with a possible D match to TRBD1 (5 bases). V was pared by 2 bases and J by 2 bases, with 23 bases between. This CDR3 has 18 amino acids. CDR1 and CDR2 (germline): SGHDT, YYEEEE. The CDR3 DNA follows: TGTGCCAGCAGCTTTTACAACCACCGACGACAGTCGACCTACGAGCAGTACTTC. Translated: CASSFYNHRRQSTYEQYF.

The chain couples TRBV7-6 to TRBJ1-3; 8 bases are shared with TRBD1. The length of the CDR3 is 16 residues. CDR1 is SGHVS and CDR2 is FNYEAQ in the germline V gene. V lost 5 bases and J lost 0; bases outside the gene matches: 6. CDR3 sequence reads: CASSPRTGNSGNTIYF. Written as DNA, the CDR3 is TGTGCCAGCAGCCCTAGGACAGGGAACTCTGGAAACACCATATATTTT.

The chain combines TRBV19 with TRBJ1-2, with TRBD1 matching 7 bases. With V trimmed by 6 bases and J by 5 bases, 9 bases remained unmatched. The CDR3 runs to 14 residues. Germline loops: CDR1 LNHDA, CDR2 SQIVND (reference sequence). CDR3 sequence: CASRRGQVPYGYTF. The CDR3 bases are TGTGCCAGTAGGCGAGGACAGGTTCCATATGGCTACACCTTC.

The chain recombines TRBV2 with TRBJ1-5; TRBD1 aligns across 9 bases. Looked up from germline, CDR1 is SNHLY and CDR2 is FYNNEI. CDR3 size: 15 residues. Trimming removed 7 bases from V and 7 bases from J; junction bases left unmatched: 11. CDR3 sequence reads: CASMLDRGSGQPQHF. DNA for the CDR3: TGTGCCAGCATGTTAGACAGGGGGTCCGGACAGCCCCAGCATTTT.

V and J are TRBV6-6 and TRBJ2-5; 12 bases are shared with TRBD1. Germline V CDR1 and CDR2: MNHNY, SVGAGI (reference sequence). J lost 5 bases, V lost 5 bases, and 6 bases had no gene match. This CDR3 is 15 amino acids long. The CDR3 loop reads CASSRGQGAGETQYF. CDR3 nucleotides: TGTGCCAGCAGTAGGGGACAGGGGGCCGGGGAGACCCAGTACTTC.

The V call is TRBV6-5, the J call TRBJ2-1, with TRBD2 identical over 8 bases. CDR3 length: 13 residues. The germline gives CDR1 MNHEY, CDR2 SVGAGI. The V segment lost 0 bases and the J segment 9 bases; nucleotides outside the gene matches: 1. The CDR3 coding sequence is TGTGCCAGCAGTTACTCGAGCGGGGGTGAGCAGTTCTTC. It codes for CASSYSSGGEQFF.

V is TRBV6-1 and J is TRBJ1-2; 8 bases are a match to TRBD1. Germline values: CDR1 MNHNS, CDR2 SASEGT. J lost 10 bases, V lost 4 bases, and 5 bases had no gene match. This CDR3 contains 12 residues. This CDR3 is CASSGRQGIYTF. The CDR3 DNA reads as TGTGCCAGCAGTGGCCGACAGGGGATCTACACCTTC.

This sequence joins TRBV2 and TRBJ2-5, with 7 bases aligning to TRBD1. This CDR3 spans 14 amino acids. Trimming cost V 8 bases and J 5 bases; bases outside gene matches: 11. The V gene's germline CDR1 is SNHLY and CDR2 FYNNEI. The CDR3 region has the DNA TGTGCCAGCCTCCGGGACAGTTTCTCGGAGACCCAGTACTTC. Translating it yields CASLRDSFSETQYF.

The chain links TRBV28 to TRBJ1-5; D gene uncertain. Germline V gene data show CDR1 as MDHEN and CDR2 as SYDVKM. V gave up 5 bases and J gave up 1 base, with 9 bases separating them. The CDR3 is 14 amino acids. This chain's CDR3 is CASSILPSNQPQHF. The CDR3 DNA sequence: TGTGCCAGCAGTATTCTCCCGAGCAATCAGCCCCAGCATTTT.

As concerns this clone: This same CDR3 is encoded by further DNA sequences in the sample. This rearrangement joins TRBV7-6 to TRBJ2-1, with 14 bases fitting TRBD2. The CDR3 is 20 residues long. V lost 1 base and J lost 7; bases outside the gene matches: 15. From germline, CDR1 is SGHVS and CDR2 FNYEAQ. CDR3: CASSLEAGLAGVSPLNEQFF. In nucleotides, the CDR3 is TGTGCCAGCAGCTTAGAAGCGGGACTAGCGGGAGTTTCTCCTCTGAATGAGCAGTTCTTC.

The genes are TRBV13 and TRBJ2-3; TRBD1 agrees at 8 bases. Germline CDR1 is PRHDT and CDR2 is FYEKMQ (reference sequence). Trimming at V came to 5 bases and at J to 4 bases, leaving 14 bases not matched to a gene. The CDR3 is made up of 17 amino acids. The CDR3 reads CASSHLSARGPADTQYF. The DNA for the CDR3 is TGTGCCAGCAGCCACCTATCCGCCAGGGGGCCGGCAGATACGCAGTATTTT.

This clone was counted a single time. This chain uses TRBV15 with TRBJ1-4, with D possibly TRBD1 on 6 matching bases. V was clipped by 4 bases and J by 5 bases, with 14 bases between them. Germline loops: CDR1 LNHNV, CDR2 YYDKDF (reference sequence). The CDR3 extends over 15 amino acids. CDR3 in DNA: TGTGCCACCAGCACCGAGGACAGCGCAAATGAAAAACTGTTTTTT. This encodes CATSTEDSANEKLFF.

The chain recombines TRBV28 with TRBJ1-1, with 7 bases aligning to TRBD1. Trimming removed 2 bases from V and 5 bases from J; junction bases left unmatched: 5. Looked up from germline, CDR1 is MDHEN and CDR2 is SYDVKM. The length of the CDR3 is 14 residues. CDR3 DNA: TGTGCCAGCAGTTTAACAGGGGTGTTGACTGAAGCTTTCTTT. Its translation is CASSLTGVLTEAFF.

The rearrangement joins TRBV6-5 to TRBJ1-6, with 7 bases identical to TRBD1. Germline lookup yields CDR1 MNHEY and CDR2 SVGAGI. The CDR3 runs to 16 residues. J was trimmed by 4 bases and V by 2 bases; bases with no gene match: 5. The CDR3 nucleotides read TGTGCCAGCAGTTACGGGACAGCGCAGTATAATTCACCCCTCCACTTT. This encodes CASSYGTAQYNSPLHF.

The chain links TRBV10-1 to TRBJ2-7; 7 bases match TRBD2. The CDR3 has 18 residues. Germline lookup yields CDR1 WNHNN and CDR2 SYGVQD (reference sequence). With V trimmed by 3 bases and J by 1 base, 15 bases remained unmatched. The CDR3: CASSESGEVGLPSYEQYF. DNA of the CDR3: TGCGCCAGCAGTGAAAGCGGGGAGGTCGGCCTTCCTTCCTACGAGCAGTACTTC.

With regard to this clone: One junction end does not reproduce the germline sequence, and a read error may be involved. This chain uses TRBV2 with TRBJ2-2; TRBD1 might be the D (5 bases). In germline, CDR1 is SNHLY, CDR2 FYNNEI. The CDR3 loop spans 15 amino acids. CDR3 DNA sequence: TGTGCCAGCAGTGTTGGGTCAGGGAACGCCGGGGAGCTGTTTTTT. Translating it yields CASSVGSGNAGELFF.

The rearrangement uses TRBV5-6 and TRBJ2-1, with D possibly TRBD1 on 6 matching bases. CDR1 and CDR2 (germline): SGHDT, YYEEEE. The CDR3 contains 17 residues. With 0 bases removed from V and 5 bases from J, the gap between germline ends came to 18 bases. This chain's CDR3 is CASSLERTAFRDNEQFF. CDR3 bases: TGTGCCAGCAGCTTGGAAAGGACAGCCTTTCGTGACAATGAGCAGTTCTTC.

The J gene is TRBJ2-1, the V gene TRBV4-3; 9 bases agree with TRBD1. CDR1 and CDR2 (germline): LGHNA, YSLEER. The CDR3 sequence is 16 residues long. The junction had 2 bases not matched to a gene; V was cut back by 1 base and J by 1 base. The CDR3 nucleotides read TGCGCCAGCAGCCAAGTGGGGACAGGGTCCTACAATGAGCAGTTCTTC. Protein: CASSQVGTGSYNEQFF.

The chain recombines TRBV7-9 with TRBJ1-3, with D uncertain. There are 14 residues in the CDR3. With 1 base removed from V and 4 bases from J, the gap between germline ends came to 8 bases. Germline CDR1 SEHNR, CDR2 FQNEAQ (reference sequence). CDR3 DNA sequence: TGTGCCAGCAGCTTAGAGATCAGGGGAAACACCATATATTTT. Amino acids: CASSLEIRGNTIYF.

The chain links TRBV7-9 to TRBJ1-5; D remains unclear. Germline CDR1 and CDR2: SEHNR and FQNEAQ (reference sequence). With 5 bases removed from V and 0 bases from J, the gap between germline ends came to 8 bases. This CDR3 contains 14 residues. The chain's CDR3 is CASSREYSNQPQHF. The CDR3 DNA is TGTGCCAGCAGCCGGGAGTATAGCAATCAGCCCCAGCATTTT.

This clone was counted between two and nine times. This CDR3 is CASSPSGPEGEQYF. Written as DNA, the CDR3 is TGTGCCAGCAGCCCTAGCGGGCCCGAGGGCGAGCAGTACTTC. The chain is built from TRBV11-3 and TRBJ2-7; 8 nucleotides align to TRBD2. The V segment lost 5 bases and the J segment 6 bases; nucleotides outside the gene matches: 9. Germline V gene sequence: CDR1 SGHNT, CDR2 YENEEA. This CDR3 comprises 14 residues. Combining the CDR3 with reference TRBV11-3 and TRBJ2-7 gives the whole variable domain EAGVVQSPRYKIIEKKQPVAFWCNPISGHNTLYWYLQNLGQGPELLIRYENEEAVDDSQLPKDRFSAERLKGVDSTLKIQPAELGDSAVYLCASSPSGPEGEQYFGPGTRLTVT.

This clone was seen a few times. The V gene is TRBV29-1, the J gene TRBJ1-5; D call uncertain. Germline V gives CDR1 SQVTM, CDR2 ANQGSEA. Trimming removed 6 bases from V and 1 base from J, with 7 bases in between. This CDR3 region has 12 residues. The CDR3 loop reads CSVKLSNQPQHF. DNA for the CDR3: TGCAGCGTGAAGCTCAGCAATCAGCCCCAGCATTTT. The variable domain in full, completed from reference TRBV29-1 and TRBJ1-5, reads SAVISQKPSRDICQRGTSLTIQCQVDSQVTMMFWYRQQPGQSLTLIATANQGSEATYESGFVIDKFPISRPNLTFSTLTVSNMSPEDSSIYLCSVKLSNQPQHFGDGTRLSIL.

This chain uses TRBV5-1 with TRBJ2-1; no firm D call. The CDR3 extends over 16 amino acids. Trimming left V 4 bases short and J 7 bases short, with 21 bases between. Looked up from germline, CDR1 is SGHRS and CDR2 is YFSETQ. For the CDR3, the DNA is TGCGCCAGCAGCCCCCCAATGAGTTCCCTCCAAAATGAGCAGTTCTTC. It specifies CASSPPMSSLQNEQFF.

The rearrangement joins TRBV6-5 to TRBJ2-2, with a tentative D call TRBD2 (5 bases). V gave up 0 bases and J gave up 5 bases, with 13 bases separating them. The CDR3 contains 16 residues. Germline CDR1 is MNHEY and CDR2 is SVGAGI. The CDR3 DNA reads TGTGCCAGCAGTTACTCCGGTCTAGCCAGGACCGGGGAGCTGTTTTTT. Translating it yields CASSYSGLARTGELFF.

CDR3 nucleotide sequence: TGTGCCAGCAGGGTGGGACAGCGACCCTACAATGAGCAGTTCTTC. Encoded protein: CASRVGQRPYNEQFF. The chain links TRBV28 to TRBJ2-1; 7 positions agree with TRBD1. CDR3 length: 15 amino acids. V shed 6 bases and J 2 bases; nucleotides not matched to a gene: 7. The V gene's germline CDR1 is MDHEN and CDR2 SYDVKM.

This clone was observed a handful of times. The chain links TRBV2 to TRBJ2-7, with 7 bases fitting TRBD2. The CDR3 is made up of 13 amino acids. Germline V gene lookup returns CDR1 SNHLY and CDR2 FYNNEI. With 7 bases clipped from V and 0 bases from J, the junction kept 3 bases outside the gene matches. DNA for the CDR3: TGTGCCAGCAAACGGACTAGCTCCTACGAGCAGTACTTC. Its protein product is CASKRTSSYEQYF. The full variable domain, its missing parts supplied by reference TRBV2 and TRBJ2-7, is EPEVTQTPSHQVTQMGQEVILRCVPISNHLYFYWYRQILGQKVEFLVSFYNNEISEKSEIFDDQFSVERPDGSNFTLKIRSTKLEDSAMYFCASKRTSSYEQYFGPGTRLTVT.

The chain recombines TRBV7-9 with TRBJ2-3; tentative D call: TRBD1 (5 bases). The CDR3 covers 19 residues. Trimming removed 6 bases at V and 5 bases at J, with 30 bases between. CDR1 is SEHNR, CDR2 FQNEAQ, per germline (reference sequence). The CDR3 DNA follows: TGTGCCAGCAGACCTAGAATTGCCACCTATGCGGACAAACGAGATACGCAGTATTTT. Translation: CASRPRIATYADKRDTQYF.

The gene calls are TRBV11-3 and TRBJ1-1, with TRBD1 as a possible D gene (5 bases). The CDR3 sequence is 15 residues long. Germline-derived CDR1 and CDR2 are SGHNT and YENEEA. Trimming left V 5 bases short and J 0 bases short, with 13 bases between. CDR3 in DNA: TGTGCCAGCAGCCCTCGACAGAGGATGAACACTGAAGCTTTCTTT. Residues: CASSPRQRMNTEAFF.

The chain combines TRBV5-8 with TRBJ1-5, with a weak D call TRBD1 (6 bases). The CDR3 is 15 residues long. The V gene's germline CDR1 is SGHTS and CDR2 YDEGEE. With 5 bases removed from V and 6 bases from J, the gap between germline ends came to 18 bases. This CDR3 reads CASSLVQGGSQPQHF. As DNA, the CDR3 is TGTGCCAGCAGTCTAGTACAGGGAGGGAGTCAGCCCCAGCATTTT.